These T cell receptor beta chains were read from a single sample in a study of chemoradiotherapy in HPV16-positive cancers. The data were produced by immunoSEQ multiplex PCR, yet TCRdb's version contains in-frame clones alone and is incomplete. The sample contains about 35,000 clones, 80% to 95% of which appear only once. The source was blood, collected from a patient who underwent chemoradiotherapy. The receptors were sampled from a human donor with HPV-associated anogenital cancer. CDR3s include the opening cysteine and the closing phenylalanine or tryptophan. D genes are given only for firm matches. Clone size appears in some rows only: once, few, many, or a class for an expanded clone.

CASSEETLSGANVLTF	TGTGCCAGCAGTGAAGAGACACTCTCTGGGGCCAACGTCCTGACTTTC	.	TRBV6-4	TRBJ2-6	.
CASRFRQGQETQYF	TGTGCCAGCAGGTTCCGACAGGGCCAAGAGACCCAGTACTTC	once	TRBV5-8	TRBJ2-5	TRBD1
CAWSRDRTLNEKLFF	TGTGCCTGGAGTAGGGACAGGACCCTAAATGAAAAACTGTTTTTT	.	TRBV30	TRBJ1-4	TRBD1
CASSARYPNEQFF	TGTGCCAGCAGCGCGCGGTACCCCAATGAGCAGTTCTTC	.	TRBV9	TRBJ2-1	.
CASSSGTRENTIYF	TGCGCCAGCAGCTCCGGGACGCGGGAAAACACCATATATTTT	.	TRBV5-1	TRBJ1-3	.
CASSVGGGDVTGELFF	TGTGCCAGCAGCGTCGGCGGGGGGGACGTCACCGGGGAGCTGTTTTTT	.	TRBV9	TRBJ2-2	TRBD2
CASSENPAGVSYEQYF	TGTGCCAGCAGTGAAAACCCCGCCGGGGTCTCCTACGAGCAGTACTTC	.	TRBV2	TRBJ2-7	.
CASSPLGTGELFF	TGTGCCAGCAGCCCCCTGGGGACCGGGGAGCTGTTTTTT	once	TRBV11-3	TRBJ2-2	.
CASSLVWQNTGELFF	TGTGCCAGCAGCTTGGTTTGGCAAAATACCGGGGAGCTGTTTTTT	.	TRBV7-6	TRBJ2-2	.
CASSAGQGPNEKLFF	TGTGCCAGCAGCGCCGGACAGGGCCCTAATGAAAAACTGTTTTTT	.	TRBV9	TRBJ1-4	TRBD1
CASSSGSYEQYF	TGTGCCAGCAGCTCAGGGTCCTACGAGCAGTACTTC	.	TRBV11-2	TRBJ2-7	.
CASSLIDSTDTQYF	TGTGCCAGCAGCTTAATAGACAGCACAGATACGCAGTATTTT	.	TRBV7-9	TRBJ2-3	.
CASSRGINTEAFF	TGTGCCAGCAGCCGGGGGATCAACACTGAAGCTTTCTTT	.	TRBV9	TRBJ1-1	.
CASSLGSGGAQETQYF	TGCGCCAGCAGCTTGGGTAGCGGGGGGGCTCAAGAGACCCAGTACTTC	.	TRBV5-1	TRBJ2-5	TRBD2
CASSRRTGEGETQYF	TGCGCCAGCAGCCGGAGGACGGGGGAGGGGGAGACCCAGTACTTC	.	TRBV4-1	TRBJ2-5	TRBD2
CASSPVSSMNTEAFF	TGTGCCAGCTCGCCTGTAAGCAGCATGAACACTGAAGCTTTCTTT	.	TRBV18	TRBJ1-1	.
CASSGWTSGGRRETQYF	TGCGCCAGCAGCGGGTGGACTAGCGGGGGCCGACGCGAGACCCAGTACTTC	.	TRBV5-1	TRBJ2-5	TRBD2
CASSLSGGLNTGELFF	TGCGCCAGCAGCCTTAGCGGGGGCCTCAACACCGGGGAGCTGTTTTTT	.	TRBV4-3	TRBJ2-2	TRBD2
CAWKYSGQSSYEQYF	TGTGCCTGGAAGTACTCGGGACAGTCCTCCTACGAGCAGTACTTC	.	TRBV30	TRBJ2-7	TRBD1
CASSPLPQGVRSYEQYF	TGTGCCAGCTCACCACTTCCACAGGGGGTCAGGTCCTACGAGCAGTACTTC	.	TRBV18	TRBJ2-7	TRBD1
CASSLRVGTGRYEQYF	TGTGCCAGCAGTCTCCGAGTGGGGACAGGGCGCTACGAGCAGTACTTC	.	TRBV28	TRBJ2-7	TRBD1
CASSVPGQGLSSPLHF	TGTGCCAGCAGCGTCCCCGGACAGGGTTTGAGTTCACCCCTCCACTTT	.	TRBV7-2	TRBJ1-6	TRBD1
CASSQRTGSSYEQYF	TGCGCCAGCAGCCAACGGACAGGGAGCTCCTACGAGCAGTACTTC	once	TRBV4-1	TRBJ2-7	TRBD1
CASSYSTQGWTEAFF	TGTGCCAGCAGTTACTCGACCCAGGGCTGGACTGAAGCTTTCTTT	.	TRBV6-5	TRBJ1-1	.
CASSLGTGINEQFF	TGTGCCAGCAGCTTGGGGACAGGTATCAATGAGCAGTTCTTC	.	TRBV5-6	TRBJ2-1	TRBD1
CASSPSTVTYEQYF	TGTGCCAGCAGCCCGTCGACAGTTACCTACGAGCAGTACTTC	.	TRBV6-6	TRBJ2-7	.
CASRKGRGNTEAFF	TGTGCCAGCAGGAAAGGACGGGGGAACACTGAAGCTTTCTTT	.	TRBV6-5	TRBJ1-1	.
CASSLRGGMNTEAFF	TGTGCCAGCAGCCTTCGGGGCGGAATGAACACTGAAGCTTTCTTT	.	TRBV7-6	TRBJ1-1	.
CASSFRVAGGPSTNTGELFF	TGTGCCAGCAGCTTCCGGGTAGCGGGGGGGCCATCTACGAACACCGGGGAGCTGTTTTTT	.	TRBV7-8	TRBJ2-2	TRBD2
CASSELTPETGGYEQYF	TGTGCCAGCAGTGAATTGACTCCCGAGACAGGGGGCTACGAGCAGTACTTC	.	TRBV25-1	TRBJ2-7	TRBD1
CASSTGKWAQHF	TGTGCCAGTAGTACTGGGAAGTGGGCCCAGCATTTT	.	TRBV19	TRBJ1-5	.
CASSNPVEAFF	TGTGCCAGCAGTAATCCAGTGGAGGCTTTCTTT	.	TRBV7-9	TRBJ1-1	.
CASSSELAGAYEQYF	TGTGCCAGCAGCTCCGAGTTGGCAGGGGCCTACGAGCAGTACTTC	.	TRBV7-9	TRBJ2-7	.
CASSFQVAGAQYF	TGTGCCAGCAGCTTCCAGGTAGCGGGGGCGCAGTATTTT	.	TRBV7-2	TRBJ2-3	TRBD2
CASSYKRQGLLTEAFF	TGTGCCAGCAGTTACAAGAGACAGGGGCTGCTCACTGAAGCTTTCTTT	.	TRBV6-5	TRBJ1-1	TRBD1